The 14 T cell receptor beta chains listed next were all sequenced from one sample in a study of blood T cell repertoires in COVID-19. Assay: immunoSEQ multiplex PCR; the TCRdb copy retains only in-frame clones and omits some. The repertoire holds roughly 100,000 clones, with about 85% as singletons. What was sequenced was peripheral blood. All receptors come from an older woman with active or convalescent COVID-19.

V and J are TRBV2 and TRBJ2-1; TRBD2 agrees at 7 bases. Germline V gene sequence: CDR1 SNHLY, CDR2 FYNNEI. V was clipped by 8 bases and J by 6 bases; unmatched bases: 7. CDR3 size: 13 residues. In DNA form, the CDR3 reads TGTGCCAGCGTGGCGGGAGTGGGCAATGAGCAGTTCTTC. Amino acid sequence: CASVAGVGNEQFF.

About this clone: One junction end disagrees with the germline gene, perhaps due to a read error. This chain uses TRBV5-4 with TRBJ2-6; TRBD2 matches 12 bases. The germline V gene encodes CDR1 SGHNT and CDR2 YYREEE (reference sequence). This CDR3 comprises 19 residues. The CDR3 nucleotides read TGTGCCAGCAGCATTCGGACTAGCGGGAAGATCTCTGGTGCCAACGTCCTGACTTTC. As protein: CASSIRTSGKISGANVLTF.

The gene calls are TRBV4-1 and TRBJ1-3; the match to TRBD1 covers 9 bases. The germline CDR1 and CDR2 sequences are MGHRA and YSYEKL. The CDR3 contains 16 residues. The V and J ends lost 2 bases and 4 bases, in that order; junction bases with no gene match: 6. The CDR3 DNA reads TGCGCCAGCAGCCAACTACAGGGGGCAAGAGGAAACACCATATATTTT. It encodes CASSQLQGARGNTIYF.

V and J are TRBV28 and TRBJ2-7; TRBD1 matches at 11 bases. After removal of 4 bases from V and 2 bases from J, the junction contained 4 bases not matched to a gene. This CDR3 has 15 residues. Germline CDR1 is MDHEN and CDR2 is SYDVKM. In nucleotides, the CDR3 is TGTGCCAGCAGTTCGGGACAGGGGGTCCCCTACGAGCAGTACTTC. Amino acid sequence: CASSSGQGVPYEQYF.

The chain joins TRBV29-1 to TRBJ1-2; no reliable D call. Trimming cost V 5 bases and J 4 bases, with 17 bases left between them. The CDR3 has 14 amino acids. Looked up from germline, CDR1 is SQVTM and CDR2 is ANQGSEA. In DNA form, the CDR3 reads TGCAGCGTTCAAGTACCCTCGGTTGGCTATGGCTACACCTTC. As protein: CSVQVPSVGYGYTF.

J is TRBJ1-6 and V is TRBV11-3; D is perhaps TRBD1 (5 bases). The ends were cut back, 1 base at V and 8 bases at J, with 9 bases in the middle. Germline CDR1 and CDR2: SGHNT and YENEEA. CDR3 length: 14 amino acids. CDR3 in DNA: TGTGCCAGCAGCTTAGGCCTACAGGATTCACCCCTCCACTTT. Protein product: CASSLGLQDSPLHF. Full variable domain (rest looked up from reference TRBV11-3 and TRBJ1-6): EAGVVQSPRYKIIEKKQPVAFWCNPISGHNTLYWYLQNLGQGPELLIRYENEEAVDDSQLPKDRFSAERLKGVDSTLKIQPAELGDSAVYLCASSLGLQDSPLHFGNGTRLTVT.

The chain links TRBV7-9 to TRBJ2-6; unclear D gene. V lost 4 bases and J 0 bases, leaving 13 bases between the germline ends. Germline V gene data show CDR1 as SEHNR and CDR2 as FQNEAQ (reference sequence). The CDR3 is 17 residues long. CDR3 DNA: TGTGCCAGCAGCTCCCACTCCCCGAGCTCTGGGGCCAACGTCCTGACTTTC. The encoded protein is CASSSHSPSSGANVLTF.

The CDR3 sequence is CAISTQGGSAEAFF. The CDR3 region has the DNA TGTGCCATCAGTACTCAAGGGGGTAGCGCTGAAGCTTTCTTT. The chain uses TRBV10-3 and TRBJ1-1, with D possibly matching TRBD1 (6 bases). The CDR3 consists of 14 residues. CDR1 is ENHRY and CDR2 is SYGVKD in the germline V gene. The germline V and J ends were trimmed by 5 bases and 6 bases, with 16 bases remaining between them.

This CDR3 is CASSQSSGQGGSPLHF. The CDR3, as DNA: TGCGCCAGCAGCCAGTCTTCCGGACAGGGAGGCTCACCCCTCCACTTT. The chain links TRBV4-3 to TRBJ1-6, with 8 bases that match TRBD1. V lost 3 bases, J lost 10 bases, and 11 bases stayed unmatched. The CDR3 is 16 residues long. Germline V gives CDR1 LGHNA, CDR2 YSLEER.

CDR3 region: CASSARPGLAGPTDTQYF. As DNA, the CDR3 is TGTGCCAGCAGCGCCCGACCGGGACTAGCGGGACCCACAGATACGCAGTATTTT. The rearrangement links TRBV7-2 to TRBJ2-3; 13 positions match TRBD2. Germline loops: CDR1 SGHTA, CDR2 FQGNSA. With 5 bases clipped from V and 2 bases from J, the junction kept 10 bases outside the gene matches. The CDR3 has 18 residues.

The CDR3 reads CASTGQVEGVEAFF. As DNA, the CDR3 is TGTGCCAGCACCGGTCAGGTGGAAGGCGTTGAAGCTTTCTTT. The rearrangement links TRBV2 to TRBJ1-1; D call uncertain. In germline, CDR1 is SNHLY, CDR2 FYNNEI. The CDR3 contains 14 residues. Trimming left V 7 bases short and J 7 bases short, with 19 bases between.

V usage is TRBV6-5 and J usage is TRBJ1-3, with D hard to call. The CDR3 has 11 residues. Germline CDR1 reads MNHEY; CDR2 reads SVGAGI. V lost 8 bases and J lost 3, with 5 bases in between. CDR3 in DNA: TGTGCCAGCCGGAGTGGAAACACCATATATTTT. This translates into CASRSGNTIYF.

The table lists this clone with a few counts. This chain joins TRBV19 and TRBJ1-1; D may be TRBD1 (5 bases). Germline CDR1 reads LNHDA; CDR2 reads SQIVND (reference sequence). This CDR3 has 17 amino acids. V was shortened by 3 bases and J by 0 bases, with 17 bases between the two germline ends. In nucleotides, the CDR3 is TGTGCCAGTAGTATGTCAGGGAGGAAAGGGATGAACACTGAAGCTTTCTTT. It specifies CASSMSGRKGMNTEAFF.

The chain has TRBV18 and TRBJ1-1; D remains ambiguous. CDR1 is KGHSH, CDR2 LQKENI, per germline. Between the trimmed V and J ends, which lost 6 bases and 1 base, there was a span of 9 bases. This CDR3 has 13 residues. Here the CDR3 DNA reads TGTGCCAGCTCCCGCCGGGAGAACACTGAAGCTTTCTTT. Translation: CASSRRENTEAFF. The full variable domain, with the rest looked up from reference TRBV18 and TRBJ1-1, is NAGVMQNPRHLVRRRGQEARLRCSPMKGHSHVYWYRQLPEEGLKFMVYLQKENIIDESGMPKERFSAEFPKEGPSILRIQQVVRGDSAAYFCASSRRENTEAFFGQGTRLTVV.